The rows below give T cell receptor beta chains drawn from one sample of a study of siplizumab effects on memory and regulatory T cells. Sequenced by immunoSEQ multiplex PCR; TCRdb stores in-frame clones only, minus some. The sample has tens of thousands of clones, approximately 84% seen once; the top ten hold around 0.3%. Sequenced input: naive CD8+ T cells sorted from blood. The source of these receptors is a human donor in good health. The CDR3 runs from the conserved cysteine through the conserved F or W. Fields, in order: J gene, V gene, clone size, D gene, CDR3 DNA, CDR3 protein. A D gene is named only where the DNA matches it firmly. Expanded clones are given a class, and other clones once, few, many or no size at all.

TRBJ1-5 TRBV19 . . TGTGCCAGTAGTATAGTAACAGGTGGGAATCAGCCCCAGCATTTT CASSIVTGGNQPQHF
TRBJ1-1 TRBV5-1 few . TGCGCCAGCAGCTTAAGGGTTCTTAACACTGAAGCTTTCTTT CASSLRVLNTEAFF
TRBJ2-7 TRBV27 . TRBD2 TGTGCCAGCAGCCTGGGACTAGCAGGTGAGCAGTACTTC CASSLGLAGEQYF
TRBJ1-1 TRBV30 . TRBD1 TGTGCCTGGAGTTTTGACAGGGGAGCCACTGAAGCTTTCTTT CAWSFDRGATEAFF
TRBJ1-4 TRBV21-1 . . TGTGCCAGCAGCAAAGACGCGGGACAGGGAAAAGGTGAAAAACTGTTTTTT CASSKDAGQGKGEKLFF
TRBJ2-1 TRBV29-1 once TRBD2 TGCAGCGTTGGGGGAGGGGATCGCAGCGAGCAGTTCTTC CSVGGGDRSEQFF
TRBJ2-7 TRBV5-8 . . TGTGCCAGCAGCTCGGGCCCTTCGAGTTTCTACGAGCAGTACTTC CASSSGPSSFYEQYF
TRBJ1-2 TRBV9 . . TGTGCCAGCAGTGAAAACGTGGACAGAAGAGTCGCTAACTATGGCTACACCTTC CASSENVDRRVANYGYTF
TRBJ2-5 TRBV6-5 . . TGTGCCAGCATCCACAGGGTAGGAGAGACCCAGTACTTC CASIHRVGETQYF
TRBJ1-1 TRBV6-1 . . TGTGCCAGCAGTCCCCGGGGGGAGGGGACTGAAGCTTTCTTT CASSPRGEGTEAFF
TRBJ2-7 TRBV7-9 . . TGTGCCAGCAGCCATCTTTTGGGAGAGCAGTACTTC CASSHLLGEQYF
TRBJ2-1 TRBV7-6 . TRBD2 TGTGCCAGCAGTCCGGGACTAGCGGGAGCCTACAATGAGCAGTTCTTC CASSPGLAGAYNEQFF
TRBJ2-1 TRBV5-8 once . TGTGCCAGCAGCCCTGGGCCACCAAACAATGAGCAGTTCTTC CASSPGPPNNEQFF
TRBJ2-2 TRBV27 . TRBD1 TGTGCCAGCAGTGAGAGGGGGCTGAGGGCCGGGGAGCTGTTTTTT CASSERGLRAGELFF
TRBJ2-2 TRBV5-1 . TRBD2 TGCGCCAGTTCGAGTCCACTAGCGGGAGACACCGGGGAGCTGTTTTTT CASSSPLAGDTGELFF
TRBJ2-1 TRBV10-3 . . TGTGCCATCAGGGGACATGCGTCCTACAATGAGCAGTTCTTC CAIRGHASYNEQFF
TRBJ2-7 TRBV4-1 . . TGCGCCAGCAGCCAAGCCCAGGGCTACGAGCAGTACTTC CASSQAQGYEQYF